Listed below are T cell receptor beta chains from one sample, sequenced in a study of blood T cell repertoires in COVID-19. Sequenced by immunoSEQ multiplex PCR; TCRdb stores in-frame clones only, minus some. Of about 260,000 clones listed, 84% are singletons. What was sequenced was peripheral blood. The receptor set was obtained from a human donor in a cohort sampled during active COVID-19. CDR3s include the opening cysteine and the closing phenylalanine or tryptophan.

V gene,J gene,CDR3 protein
TRBV27,TRBJ1-4,CASSTNRVTNEKLFF
TRBV6-5,TRBJ2-3,CASAMTSAFTDTQYF
TRBV20-1,TRBJ2-3,CSCGSTQYF
TRBV14,TRBJ1-3,CASSQDKRRWGLSGNTIYF
TRBV5-1,TRBJ1-2,CASRQGNGYTF
TRBV5-1,TRBJ2-7,CASSLAGANYEQYF
TRBV5-1,TRBJ1-2,CASSPTVASNYGYTF
TRBV18,TRBJ1-5,CASSPSAPGQGWYQPQHF
TRBV6-6,TRBJ1-4,CATTTGQTNEKLFF
TRBV6-1,TRBJ2-6,CASSEAGGAGVQFRANVLTF
TRBV6-1,TRBJ1-2,CASSEGTGLYGYTF
TRBV19,TRBJ2-2,CASSSVRTGELFF
TRBV27,TRBJ2-7,CASRHGTGASYEQYF